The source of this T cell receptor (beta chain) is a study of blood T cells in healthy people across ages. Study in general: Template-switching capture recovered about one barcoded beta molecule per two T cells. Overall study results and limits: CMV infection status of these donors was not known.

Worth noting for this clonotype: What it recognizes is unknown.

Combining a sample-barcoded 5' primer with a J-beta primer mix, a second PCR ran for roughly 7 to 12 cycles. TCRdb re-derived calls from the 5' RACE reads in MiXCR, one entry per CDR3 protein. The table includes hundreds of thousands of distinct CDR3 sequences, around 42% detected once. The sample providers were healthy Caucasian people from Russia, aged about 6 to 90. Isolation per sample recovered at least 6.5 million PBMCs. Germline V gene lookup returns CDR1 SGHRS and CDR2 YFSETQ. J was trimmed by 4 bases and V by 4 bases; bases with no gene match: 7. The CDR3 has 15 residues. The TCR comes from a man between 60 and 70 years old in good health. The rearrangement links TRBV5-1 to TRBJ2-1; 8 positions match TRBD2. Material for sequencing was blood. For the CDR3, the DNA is TGCGCCAGCAGCACCGGACTAGCCGTTTACAATGAGCAGTTCTTC. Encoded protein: CASSTGLAVYNEQFF.